Listed below are T cell receptor beta chains from one sample, sequenced in a study of blood T cell repertoires in COVID-19. Generated by immunoSEQ multiplex PCR, the TCRdb table keeps only in-frame clones and is missing some. This sample has approximately 73,000 clones, with around nine tenths found just once. Sequencing used peripheral blood. These TCRs come from an older woman with acute or convalescent COVID-19. The CDR3 runs from the conserved cysteine through the conserved F or W. Each record gives: D gene, clone size, V gene, J gene, CDR3 DNA, CDR3 protein. D genes are given only for firm matches. The size field is filled for only some rows; it gives once, few, many or a size class.

>NA|NA|TRBV28|TRBJ1-5
TGTGCCAGCAGGCACCGGAGGGGTTATAGCAATCAGCCCCAGCATTTT
CASRHRRGYSNQPQHF
>TRBD1|NA|TRBV5-1|TRBJ2-7
TGCGCCAGCAGCTTGGAGGGACAAGGGGGCGGCGAGCAGTACTTC
CASSLEGQGGGEQYF
>TRBD2|NA|TRBV28|TRBJ2-2
TGTGCCAGCAGTTTAGAGCGGCTAGCGGGGGGGAACACCGGGGAGCTGTTTTTT
CASSLERLAGGNTGELFF
>TRBD2|NA|TRBV7-2|TRBJ2-7
TGTGCCAGCAGCTTATTTAAGACTAGCGGCGAGCAGTACTTC
CASSLFKTSGEQYF
>NA|NA|TRBV28|TRBJ1-2
TGTGCCAGCAGTTTAATACAGGGTGGTTATGGCTACACCTTC
CASSLIQGGYGYTF
>TRBD1|NA|TRBV4-1|TRBJ1-5
TGCGCCAGCAGCCAGAACAGGGGGCGCCCCGGTCAGCCCCAGCATTTT
CASSQNRGRPGQPQHF
>NA|NA|TRBV19|TRBJ1-1
TGTGCTAGTAGTCGTCCGGACAGCATGAACACTGAAGCTTTCTTT
CASSRPDSMNTEAFF
>NA|NA|TRBV27|TRBJ1-4
TGTGCCAGCAGTTTATATGGGGGGGCTAATGAAAAACTGTTTTTT
CASSLYGGANEKLFF
>NA|few|TRBV7-2|TRBJ2-3
TGTGCCAGCAGCCCGTGGGACATCGTGGGGGATACGCAGTATTTT
CASSPWDIVGDTQYF
>NA|NA|TRBV9|TRBJ2-7
TGTGCCAGCAGCGTATTAGGGCAGGGTGGCGAGCAGTACTTC
CASSVLGQGGEQYF
>NA|NA|TRBV21-1|TRBJ2-3
TGTGCCAGCAGCTACCGACTAGCGGGGGACCTCACAGATACGCAGTATTTT
CASSYRLAGDLTDTQYF
>NA|NA|TRBV18|TRBJ2-7
TGTGCCAGCTCTCGGGACATTGTCTCCTACGAGCAGTACTTC
CASSRDIVSYEQYF
>TRBD2|NA|TRBV5-1|TRBJ2-2
TGCGCCAGCAGCCGACTAGCGGGAGACACCGGGGAGCTGTTTTTT
CASSRLAGDTGELFF
>TRBD1|few|TRBV6-2/TRBV6-3|TRBJ2-7
TGTGCCAGCAGTTACGGGGACAGGGTATACGAGCAGTACTTC
CASSYGDRVYEQYF
>NA|few|TRBV11-3|TRBJ2-1
TGTGCCAGCAGCTTAGATGCGGGAAGCTCCTACAATGAGCAGTTCTTC
CASSLDAGSSYNEQFF
>TRBD2|NA|TRBV19|TRBJ2-4
TGTGCCAGCGGGGGGGGCATTCAGTACTTC
CASGGGIQYF
>TRBD1|NA|TRBV28|TRBJ2-1
TGTGCCAGCAGTTTAGTGGGACAGGGAGACAATGAGCAGTTCTTC
CASSLVGQGDNEQFF
>TRBD1|NA|TRBV7-2|TRBJ2-7
TGTGCCAGCAGCTTAGTGTTGTCGAGGGGACAGGGGTCCTACGAGCAGTACTTC
CASSLVLSRGQGSYEQYF
>NA|NA|TRBV30|TRBJ1-2
TGTGCCTGGAGTGTACGACGCGGGGGGTTTGGCTACACCTTC
CAWSVRRGGFGYTF